This TCR beta chain derives from a study of blood T cell repertoires in COVID-19. The wider study: Acute and convalescent COVID-19 specimens originated in the United States, Italy and Spain. In each case, the material was cDNA or gDNA derived from T cells, B-cell-depleted T cells, or PBMCs.

This CDR3 spans 16 amino acids. Germline V gene lookup returns CDR1 LGHNA and CDR2 YNFKEQ. The junction had 6 bases not matched to a gene; V was cut back by 0 bases and J by 8 bases. Authors' methods: It was from reference gene primer amplification that nucleated cell counts were estimated. Libraries were prepared by immunoSEQ multiplex PCR; TCRdb keeps only in-frame clonotypes and omits some of them. V, J and clone size were drawn from that table, and D and trimming were deduced from the DNA. Among approximately 230,000 clones listed, 70% to 90% were seen once. The sample consisted of peripheral blood. The TCR sequence derives from a woman aged 40 to 50 who had recovered from COVID-19. V is TRBV4-2 and J is TRBJ2-1; 11 bases align to TRBD2. The CDR3 protein is CASSQDSASGRYEQFF. CDR3 sequence (DNA): TGTGCCAGCAGCCAAGATAGCGCTAGCGGGAGGTATGAGCAGTTCTTC.